This TCR beta chain comes out of a study of blood T cell repertoires in COVID-19. The ends lost 5 bases at V and 3 bases at J; junction bases unmatched: 3. Germline V lookup: CDR1 SQVTM, CDR2 ANQGSEA. The CDR3 consists of 12 residues. Original analysis: Amplification with reference gene primers provided the estimates of nucleated cell counts. TCRdb's copy holds only in-frame clones and misses some; the assay was immunoSEQ multiplex PCR. V, J and clone size were drawn from that table, and D and trimming were deduced from the DNA. The repertoire holds 430,000 or so clones, with 88% as singletons. The sequence came from a woman aged 18-30 years who had been exposed to COVID-19. The sequencing sample was made of PBMCs or T cells enriched from blood (not recorded which). The genes are TRBV29-1 and TRBJ1-2, with 7 positions matching TRBD1. CDR3 sequence: CSVLGGDYGYTF. The CDR3 DNA reads as TGCAGCGTTTTAGGGGGCGACTATGGCTACACCTTC.